This is a list of T cell receptor beta chains from one sample in a study of spatial heterogeneity in lung cancer. A single record per CDR3 protein comes from TCRdb applying MiXCR to the 5' RACE reads. Here the sample spans 19,000 or so distinct CDR3 sequences, 20% to 25% being singletons. The sample was PBMCs, taken at surgery. The receptors were sampled from a female donor with early-stage non-small cell lung cancer. The CDR3 runs from the conserved cysteine through the conserved F or W. The order of the fields is J gene, clone size, D gene, V gene, CDR3 DNA, CDR3 protein. The D gene is left open where the match is weak. The size field is filled for only some rows; it gives once, few, many or a size class.

J gene: TRBJ1-5; clone size: medium-sized; D gene: TRBD1; V gene: TRBV12-3/TRBV12-4; CDR3 DNA: TGTGCCAGCAGTCGCCGACAGGGGTATGGTCAGCCCCAGCATTTT; CDR3 protein: CASSRRQGYGQPQHF
J gene: TRBJ2-5; clone size: many; D gene: .; V gene: TRBV20-1; CDR3 DNA: TGCAGTGCTAGAGGGATAGGGGACGGAGGGATACTACAAGAGACCCAGTACTTC; CDR3 protein: CSARGIGDGGILQETQYF
J gene: TRBJ2-1; clone size: many; D gene: .; V gene: TRBV24-1; CDR3 DNA: TGTGCCACCAGAGCTATGGGCTACAATGAGCAGTTCTTC; CDR3 protein: CATRAMGYNEQFF
J gene: TRBJ1-1; clone size: .; D gene: .; V gene: TRBV5-4; CDR3 DNA: TGTGCCAGCAGCCCGGGGGGAGGGCGAAACACTGAAGCTTTCTTT; CDR3 protein: CASSPGGGRNTEAFF
J gene: TRBJ2-3; clone size: few; D gene: .; V gene: TRBV12-3/TRBV12-4; CDR3 DNA: TGTGCCAGCAGCCTTGGGGGGCGGAACACAGATACGCAGTATTTT; CDR3 protein: CASSLGGRNTDTQYF
J gene: TRBJ2-1; clone size: few; D gene: .; V gene: TRBV12-3/TRBV12-4; CDR3 DNA: TGTGCCAGCAGTTTAGGGACACAGGAGCAGTTCTTC; CDR3 protein: CASSLGTQEQFF
J gene: TRBJ2-3; clone size: medium-sized; D gene: TRBD1; V gene: TRBV7-2; CDR3 DNA: TGTGCCAGCAGCATTTGGGACAGCCAGGTTGGAGATACGCAGTATTTT; CDR3 protein: CASSIWDSQVGDTQYF
J gene: TRBJ2-1; clone size: many; D gene: TRBD1; V gene: TRBV28; CDR3 DNA: TGTGCCAGCAGCGGGACAGGGTCCTACAATGAGCAGTTCTTC; CDR3 protein: CASSGTGSYNEQFF
J gene: TRBJ2-5; clone size: medium-sized; D gene: .; V gene: TRBV28; CDR3 DNA: TGTGCCAGCAGCGGTGACAGCAATAGGATCACCCAGTACTTC; CDR3 protein: CASSGDSNRITQYF
J gene: TRBJ2-2; clone size: few; D gene: .; V gene: TRBV7-6; CDR3 DNA: TGTGCCAGCAGCTTAGCGTATATGCGGGGCGCGGAGGACACCGGGGAGCTGTTTTTT; CDR3 protein: CASSLAYMRGAEDTGELFF
J gene: TRBJ1-3; clone size: many; D gene: .; V gene: TRBV30; CDR3 DNA: TGTGCCTGGGGGGTAATTTCTGGAAACACCATATATTTT; CDR3 protein: CAWGVISGNTIYF
J gene: TRBJ2-1; clone size: many; D gene: .; V gene: TRBV20-1; CDR3 DNA: TGCAGTGCTAGTTTGGCAGGGAAGGCCTTGGGGAATGAGCAGTTCTTC; CDR3 protein: CSASLAGKALGNEQFF
J gene: TRBJ2-4; clone size: many; D gene: .; V gene: TRBV6-5; CDR3 DNA: TGTGCCAGCAGCTCCCCGCGGGAAGCCAAAAACATTCAGTACTTC; CDR3 protein: CASSSPREAKNIQYF
J gene: TRBJ2-2; clone size: many; D gene: .; V gene: TRBV5-4; CDR3 DNA: TGTGCCAGCAGCCTATATGCTACCAACACCGGGGAGCTGTTTTTT; CDR3 protein: CASSLYATNTGELFF
J gene: TRBJ2-6; clone size: few; D gene: TRBD2; V gene: TRBV7-2; CDR3 DNA: TGTGCCAGCAACCCTGGGGGGGCTGGGGCCAACGTCCTGACTTTC; CDR3 protein: CASNPGGAGANVLTF
J gene: TRBJ2-5; clone size: many; D gene: TRBD2; V gene: TRBV5-1; CDR3 DNA: TGCGCCAGCAGCCCGGGACTAGCGGGAGGCCAGGGAGAGACCCAGTACTTC; CDR3 protein: CASSPGLAGGQGETQYF